The source of this T cell receptor (beta chain) is a study of T-cell memory formation after mild COVID-19 listed by TCRdb under 2021. With regard to the full study: TCR sequence clusters from the two donors were found to be largely donor specific. In a couple of donors, T-cell clones that expanded and contracted after mild COVID-19 were tracked by sequencing TCRalpha and TCRbeta repertoires over time. Two young, previously healthy adult volunteers, one female and one male, were included in the cohort. Broad study findings and their caveats: Contracting CD4+ clones appeared mostly in the CM and EM memory subsets, whereas CD8+ clones were enriched in EMRA. Some responding clones were detected in pre-infection memory, which suggested that pre-existing cross-reactive memory T cells had joined the SARS-CoV-2 response. Only a couple of mild cases were covered in the study, and larger cohorts including severe cases with pre-infection samples were considered necessary. The second-wave clones that peaked on day 37 were not confirmed to be SARS-CoV-2 specific. Clones that contracted from day 15 to 85 showed balanced CD4/CD8 phenotypes, whereas a second wave of clones that expanded from day 15 to 37 leaned towards CD4+.

There are 16 amino acids in the CDR3, from cysteine to phenylalanine inclusive. The only DNA kept is the CDR3, 48 bases in frame from the first base. V and J lose 0 bases and 0 bases, and a span of 10 bases separates them. For CDR1 and CDR2, the germline V gene lists SGHRS and YFSETQ. At least ten counts were recorded for this clonotype. The clone's antigen remains unknown. No base quality values were provided; no much bigger clone lies one nucleotide off. Ficoll-Paque density gradient centrifugation was used to isolate PBMCs. Sequenced using an Illumina NovaSeq 6000. TCRalpha and TCRbeta cDNA libraries were constructed by 5'RACE with constant-segment primers, with sample barcodes and unique molecular identifiers being introduced. RNA was extracted from every sample with Trizol reagent. The libraries were amplified in two PCR steps, and the second step added a second sample barcode and Illumina TruSeq adapters. Libraries were sequenced on an Illumina NovaSeq with 2 x 150 bp paired-end reads. The study's own analysis went as follows. Reads were demultiplexed and collapsed into UMI-guided consensus sequences with migec v1.2.7. Using mixcr v2.1.11, UMI consensuses were aligned to TRA and TRB V and J templates and then assembled into clonotypes. A clonotype was counted as expanded or contracted only when both edgeR and NoisET called the clonotype significant, with the noise models trained on biological replicates. edgeR calls used a false discovery rate-adjusted p below 0.01 and a log2 fold-change threshold of 1. PCA with hierarchical clustering of max-normalized trajectories of the 1000 most abundant clonotypes was used as exploratory dynamics analysis. Separately sequenced CD4+ and CD8+ repertoires were used to assign a CD4 or CD8 phenotype to each responding clone. TCRdb applied fastp at Q25 and MiXCR to the public reads, then kept only in-frame beta chains. Entries that share a CDR3 protein sequence are merged under the most common genes and DNA. In this record, the V and J calls reflect TCRdb's handling and not the investigators' own analysis. Here the sample has about 350,000 distinct CDR3 sequences; approximately 15% occur a single time. Clones ranked in the top ten supply 22% of the sample.

This TCR came from a man aged 18 to 30 who had mild COVID-19 (a few samples of this study predate the infection). The sample titles of this study are shuffled in the database, so cell type and time point are left out; the donor was told from shared clones. The material sequenced was PBMCs or a T cell subset sorted from them (not recorded which). The chain is made from TRBV5-1 and TRBJ2-1, with the D segment identity uncertain. CDR3 region: CASSLGRLSSYNEQFF. The DNA sequence is TGCGCCAGCAGCTTGGGTCGTCTCAGCTCCTACAATGAGCAGTTCTTC.